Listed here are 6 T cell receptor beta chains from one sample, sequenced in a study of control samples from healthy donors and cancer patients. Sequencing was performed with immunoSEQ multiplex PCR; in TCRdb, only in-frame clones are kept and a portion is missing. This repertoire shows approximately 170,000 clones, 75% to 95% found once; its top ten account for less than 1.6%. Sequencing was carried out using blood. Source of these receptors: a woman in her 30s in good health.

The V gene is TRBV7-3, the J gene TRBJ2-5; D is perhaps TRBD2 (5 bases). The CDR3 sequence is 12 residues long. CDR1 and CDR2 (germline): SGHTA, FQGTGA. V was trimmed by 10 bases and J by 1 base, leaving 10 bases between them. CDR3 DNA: TGTGCCACGCCCGGGGTCCAAGAGACCCAGTACTTC. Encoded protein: CATPGVQETQYF.

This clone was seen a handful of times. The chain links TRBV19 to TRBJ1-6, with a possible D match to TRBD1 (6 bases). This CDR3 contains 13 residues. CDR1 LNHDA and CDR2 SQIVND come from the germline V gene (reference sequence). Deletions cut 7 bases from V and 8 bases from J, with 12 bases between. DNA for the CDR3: TGTGCCAGTAAAACAGGGTGGTATTCACCCCTCCACTTT. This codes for CASKTGWYSPLHF.

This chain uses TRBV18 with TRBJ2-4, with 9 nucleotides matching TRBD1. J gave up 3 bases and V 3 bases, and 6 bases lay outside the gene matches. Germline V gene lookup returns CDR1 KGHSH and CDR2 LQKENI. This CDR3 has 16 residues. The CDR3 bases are TGTGCCAGCTCACCCCAGACAGGGGGGGGCAAAAACATTCAGTACTTC. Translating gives CASSPQTGGGKNIQYF.

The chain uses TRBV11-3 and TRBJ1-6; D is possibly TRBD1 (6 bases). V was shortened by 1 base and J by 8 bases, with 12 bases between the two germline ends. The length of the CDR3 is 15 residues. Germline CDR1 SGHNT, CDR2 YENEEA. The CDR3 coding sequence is TGTGCCAGCAGCTTAGTCCCGGGGGCAGATTCACCCCTCCACTTT. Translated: CASSLVPGADSPLHF.

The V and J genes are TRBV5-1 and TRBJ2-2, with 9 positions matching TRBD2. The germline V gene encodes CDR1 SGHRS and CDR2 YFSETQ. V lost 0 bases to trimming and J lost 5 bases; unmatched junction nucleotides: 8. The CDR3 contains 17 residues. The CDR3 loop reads CASSLAVAGAGTGELFF. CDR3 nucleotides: TGCGCCAGCAGCTTGGCAGTAGCGGGAGCGGGAACCGGGGAGCTGTTTTTT.

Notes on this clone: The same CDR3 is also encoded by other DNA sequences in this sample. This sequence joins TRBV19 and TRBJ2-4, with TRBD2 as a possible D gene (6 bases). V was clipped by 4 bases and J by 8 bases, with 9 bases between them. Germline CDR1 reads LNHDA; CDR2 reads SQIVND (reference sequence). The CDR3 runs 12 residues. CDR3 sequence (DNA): TGTGCCAGTAGTAGGGACTCCCACATTCAGTACTTC. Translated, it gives CASSRDSHIQYF.